Listed here is a single T cell receptor (beta chain). No antigen is known for it. This entry is derived from a study of T-cell reconstitution after alpha-beta-depleted transplantation in children. J lost 6 bases, V lost 4 bases, and 5 bases had no gene match. In germline, CDR1 is SQVTM, CDR2 ANQGSEA. The length of the CDR3 is 13 residues. Points from the study as a whole: After transplant, at about two months, alpha-beta T cells were reportedly derived from several hundred expanded graft clones. Diversity of TCRbeta at day 60 was high in some patients, arising from surviving recipient T cells and thymic progenitors. T-cell counts and diversity at one year following transplant were attributed mainly to newly produced T cells.

Unique molecular identifiers tagged the TCRbeta library. TCRdb passed the PCR reads through MiXCR, listing each CDR3 protein once. The sample records a few hundred thousand distinct CDR3 sequences, roughly 16% being singletons. The receptor's source is a boy in the first two years of life who had a stem cell transplant for Wiskott-Aldrich syndrome, so the T cells may come from the graft donor. The genes are TRBV29-1 and TRBJ1-5, with TRBD1 matching over 8 bases. The sample consisted of PBMCs, mostly from graft donor cells, taken 360 days after TCRalphabeta/CD19-depleted stem cell transplant. The CDR3 protein is CSVAGQGGQPQHF. In nucleotides, the CDR3 is TGCAGCGTTGCCGGACAGGGCGGTCAGCCCCAGCATTTT.